This T cell receptor beta chain was observed in a study of blood T cell repertoires in COVID-19. Turning to the study itself: Acute-phase and convalescent COVID-19 samples originated in the United States, Italy and Spain. T cells, B-cell-depleted T cells, or PBMCs supplied cDNA or gDNA.

In the source study's methods: Reference gene primer amplification in the assay estimated nucleated cell counts. The data were produced by immunoSEQ multiplex PCR, yet TCRdb's version contains in-frame clones alone and is incomplete. That table is the source of V, J and clone size, and D and trimming were worked out from the DNA. The sample gives over 50,000 clones, about nine tenths of which show up once; around 4.5% is in the top ten. Trimming removed 7 bases at V and 9 bases at J, with 15 bases between. The CDR3 spans 13 residues. The germline gives CDR1 KGHDR, CDR2 SFDVKD. Sequenced: peripheral blood. The source of this sequence is a human donor in a cohort sampled during active COVID-19. The rearrangement joins TRBV24-1 to TRBJ2-1; tentatively, D is TRBD2 (6 bases). The CDR3 spells CATSASLGGEQFF. CDR3 coding DNA: TGTGCCACCAGCGCCAGTCTGGGGGGTGAGCAGTTCTTC.